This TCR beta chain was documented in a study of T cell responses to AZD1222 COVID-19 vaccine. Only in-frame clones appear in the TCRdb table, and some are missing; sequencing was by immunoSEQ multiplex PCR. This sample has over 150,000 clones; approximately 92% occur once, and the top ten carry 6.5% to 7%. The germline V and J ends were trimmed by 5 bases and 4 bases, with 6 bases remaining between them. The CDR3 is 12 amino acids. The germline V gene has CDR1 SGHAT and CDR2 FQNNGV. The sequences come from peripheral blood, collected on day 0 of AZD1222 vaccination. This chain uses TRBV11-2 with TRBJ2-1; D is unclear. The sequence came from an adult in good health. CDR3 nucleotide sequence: TGTGCCAGCAGCCTCTTGTACAATGAGCAGTTCTTC. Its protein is CASSLLYNEQFF.